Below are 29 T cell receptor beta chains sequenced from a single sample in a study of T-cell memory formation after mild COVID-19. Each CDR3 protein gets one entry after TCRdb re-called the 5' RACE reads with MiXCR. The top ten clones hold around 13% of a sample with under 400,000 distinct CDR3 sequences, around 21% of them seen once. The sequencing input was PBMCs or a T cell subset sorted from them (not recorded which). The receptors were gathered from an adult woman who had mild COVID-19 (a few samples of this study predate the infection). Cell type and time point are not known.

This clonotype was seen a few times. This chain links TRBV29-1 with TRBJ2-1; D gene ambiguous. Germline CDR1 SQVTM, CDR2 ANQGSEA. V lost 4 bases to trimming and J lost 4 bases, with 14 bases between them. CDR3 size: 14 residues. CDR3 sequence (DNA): TGCAGCGTTGGTAGTGGCGCTACATACAATGAGCAGTTCTTC. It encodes CSVGSGATYNEQFF.

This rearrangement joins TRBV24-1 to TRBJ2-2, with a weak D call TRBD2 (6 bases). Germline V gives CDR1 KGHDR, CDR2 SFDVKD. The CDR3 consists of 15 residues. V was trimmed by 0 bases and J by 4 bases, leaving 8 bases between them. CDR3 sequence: CATSDLRGGTGELFF. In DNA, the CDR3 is TGTGCCACCAGTGATTTGAGGGGAGGCACCGGGGAGCTGTTTTTT.

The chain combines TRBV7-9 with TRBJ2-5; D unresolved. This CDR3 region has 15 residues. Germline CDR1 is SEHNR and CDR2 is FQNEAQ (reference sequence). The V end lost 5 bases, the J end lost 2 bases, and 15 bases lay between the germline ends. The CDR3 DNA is TGTGCCAGCAGCCAAGGTGCAACAGCACAAGAGACCCAGTACTTC. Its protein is CASSQGATAQETQYF.

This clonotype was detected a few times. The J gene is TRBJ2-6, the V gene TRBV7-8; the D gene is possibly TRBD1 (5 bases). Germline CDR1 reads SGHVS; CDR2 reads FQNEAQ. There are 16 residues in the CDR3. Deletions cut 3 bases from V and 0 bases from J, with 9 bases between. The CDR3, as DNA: TGTGCCAGCAGCTTGGGGCCTTTCTCTGGGGCCAACGTCCTGACTTTC. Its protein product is CASSLGPFSGANVLTF.

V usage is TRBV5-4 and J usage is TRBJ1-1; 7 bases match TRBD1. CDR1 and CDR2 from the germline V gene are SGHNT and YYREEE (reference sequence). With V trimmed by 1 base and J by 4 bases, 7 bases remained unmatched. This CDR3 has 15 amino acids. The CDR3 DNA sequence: TGTGCCAGCAGCTTGTGGGGCCCAGGGGGCACTGAAGCTTTCTTT. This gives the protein CASSLWGPGGTEAFF.

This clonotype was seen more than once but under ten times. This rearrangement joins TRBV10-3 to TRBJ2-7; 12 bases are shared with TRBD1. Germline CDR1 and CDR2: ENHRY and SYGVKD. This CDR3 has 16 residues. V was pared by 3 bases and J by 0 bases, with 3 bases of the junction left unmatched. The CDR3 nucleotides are TGTGCCATCAGTGACCCGGGACAGGGGGCCTCCTACGAGCAGTACTTC. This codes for CAISDPGQGASYEQYF.

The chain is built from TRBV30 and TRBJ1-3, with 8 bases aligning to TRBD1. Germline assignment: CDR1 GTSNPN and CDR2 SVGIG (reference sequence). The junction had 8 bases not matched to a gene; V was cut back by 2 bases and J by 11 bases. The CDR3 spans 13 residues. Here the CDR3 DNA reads TGTGCCTGGAGTCTAGGACAGGGAAGGTCCATATATTTT. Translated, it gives CAWSLGQGRSIYF.

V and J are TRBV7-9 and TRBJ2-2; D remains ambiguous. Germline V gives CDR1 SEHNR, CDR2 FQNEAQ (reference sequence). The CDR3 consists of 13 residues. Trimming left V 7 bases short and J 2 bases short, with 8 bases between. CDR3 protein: CASKTPNTGELFF. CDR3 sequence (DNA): TGTGCCAGCAAGACCCCTAACACCGGGGAGCTGTTTTTT.

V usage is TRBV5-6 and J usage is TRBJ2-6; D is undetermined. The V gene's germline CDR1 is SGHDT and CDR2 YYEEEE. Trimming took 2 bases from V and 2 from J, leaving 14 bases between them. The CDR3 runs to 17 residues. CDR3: CASSFSPLRTGANVLTF. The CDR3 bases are TGTGCCAGCAGCTTTTCACCCCTCAGGACTGGGGCCAACGTCCTGACTTTC. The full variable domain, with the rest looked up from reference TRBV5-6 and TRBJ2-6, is DAGVTQSPTHLIKTRGQQVTLRCSPKSGHDTVSWYQQALGQGPQFIFQYYEEEERQRGNFPDRFSGHQFPNYSSELNVNALLLGDSALYLCASSFSPLRTGANVLTFGAGSRLTVL.

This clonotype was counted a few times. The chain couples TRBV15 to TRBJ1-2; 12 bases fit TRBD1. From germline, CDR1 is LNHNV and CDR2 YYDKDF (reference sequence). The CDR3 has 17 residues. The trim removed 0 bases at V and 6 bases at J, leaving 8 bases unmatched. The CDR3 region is CATSRERDRGLVDGYTF. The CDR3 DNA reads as TGTGCCACCAGCAGAGAGAGGGACAGGGGGCTTGTGGATGGCTACACCTTC.

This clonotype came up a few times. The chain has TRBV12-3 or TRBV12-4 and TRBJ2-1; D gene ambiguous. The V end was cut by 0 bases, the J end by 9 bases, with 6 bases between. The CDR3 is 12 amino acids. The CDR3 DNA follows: TGTGCCAGCAGTTTAGCGCTCGGTGAGCAGTTCTTC. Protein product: CASSLALGEQFF.

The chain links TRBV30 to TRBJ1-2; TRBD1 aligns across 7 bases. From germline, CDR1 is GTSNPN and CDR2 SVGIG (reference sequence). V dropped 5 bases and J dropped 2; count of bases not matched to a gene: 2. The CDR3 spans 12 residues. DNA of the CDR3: TGTGCCTGGGGGACAGTCAACTATGGCTACACCTTC. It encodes CAWGTVNYGYTF.

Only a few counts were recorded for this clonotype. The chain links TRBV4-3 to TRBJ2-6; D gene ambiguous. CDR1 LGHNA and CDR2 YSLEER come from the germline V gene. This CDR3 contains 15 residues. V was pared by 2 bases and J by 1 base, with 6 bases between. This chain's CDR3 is CASSQISSGANVLTF. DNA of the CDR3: TGCGCCAGCAGCCAAATATCTTCTGGGGCCAACGTCCTGACTTTC.

The CDR3 DNA sequence: TGTGCCAGCAGCTTAGATGGGAACATCCGCTCCTTCTACGAGCAGTACTTC. Amino acid sequence: CASSLDGNIRSFYEQYF. The chain combines TRBV11-3 with TRBJ2-7; no reliable D call. The V end was cut by 0 bases, the J end by 3 bases, with 18 bases between. This CDR3 region has 17 residues. Germline loops: CDR1 SGHNT, CDR2 YENEEA.

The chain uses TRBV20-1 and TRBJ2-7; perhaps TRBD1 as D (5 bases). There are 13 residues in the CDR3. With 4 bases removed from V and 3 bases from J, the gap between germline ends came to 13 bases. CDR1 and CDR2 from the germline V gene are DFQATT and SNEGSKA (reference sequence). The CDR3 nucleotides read TGCAGTGCTAAAGTTGGGGCAGGCTACGAGCAGTACTTC. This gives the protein CSAKVGAGYEQYF.

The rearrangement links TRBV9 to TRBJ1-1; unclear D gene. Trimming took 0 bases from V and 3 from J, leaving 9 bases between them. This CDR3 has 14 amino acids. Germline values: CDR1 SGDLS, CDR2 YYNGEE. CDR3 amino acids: CASSVAETYTEAFF. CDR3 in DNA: TGTGCCAGCAGCGTAGCCGAGACGTACACTGAAGCTTTCTTT.

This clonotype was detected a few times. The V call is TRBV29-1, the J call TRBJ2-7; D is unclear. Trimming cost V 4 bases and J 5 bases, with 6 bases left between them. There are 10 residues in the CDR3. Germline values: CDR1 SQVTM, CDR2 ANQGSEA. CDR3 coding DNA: TGCAGCGTTGGGAGCCACGAGCAGTACTTC. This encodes CSVGSHEQYF.

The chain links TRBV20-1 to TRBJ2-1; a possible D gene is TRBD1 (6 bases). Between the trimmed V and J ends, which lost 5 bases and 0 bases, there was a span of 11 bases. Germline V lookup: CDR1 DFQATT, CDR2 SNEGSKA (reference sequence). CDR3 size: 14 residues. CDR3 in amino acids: CSAETGNSYNEQFF. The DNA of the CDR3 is TGCAGTGCTGAAACAGGGAACTCCTACAATGAGCAGTTCTTC.

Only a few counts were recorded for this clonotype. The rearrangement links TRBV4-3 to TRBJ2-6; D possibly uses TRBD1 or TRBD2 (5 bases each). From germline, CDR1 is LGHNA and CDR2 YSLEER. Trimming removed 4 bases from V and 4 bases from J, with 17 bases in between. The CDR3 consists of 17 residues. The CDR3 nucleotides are TGCGCCAGCAGCCCGTTGGGGGTATCCACCGGGGCCAACGTCCTGACTTTC. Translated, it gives CASSPLGVSTGANVLTF.

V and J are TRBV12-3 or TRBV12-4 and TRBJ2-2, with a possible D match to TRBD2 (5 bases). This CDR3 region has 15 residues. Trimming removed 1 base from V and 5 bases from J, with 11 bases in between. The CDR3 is CASSLVGVRTGELFF. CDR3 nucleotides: TGTGCCAGCAGTTTAGTCGGGGTTAGGACCGGGGAGCTGTTTTTT.

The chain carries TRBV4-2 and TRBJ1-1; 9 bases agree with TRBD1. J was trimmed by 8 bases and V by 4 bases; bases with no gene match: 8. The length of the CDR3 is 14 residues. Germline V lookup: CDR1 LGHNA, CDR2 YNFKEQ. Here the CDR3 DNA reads TGTGCCAGCAGCCGTCTGGGACAGGGAATAGAAGCTTTCTTT. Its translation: CASSRLGQGIEAFF.

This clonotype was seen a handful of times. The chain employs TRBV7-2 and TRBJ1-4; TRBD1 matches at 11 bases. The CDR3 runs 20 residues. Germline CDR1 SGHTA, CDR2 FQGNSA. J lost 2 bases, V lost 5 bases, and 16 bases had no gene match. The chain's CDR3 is CASSPPHLRTGGATNEKLFF. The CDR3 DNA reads TGTGCCAGCAGCCCACCCCACCTTAGGACAGGGGGCGCGACTAATGAAAAACTGTTTTTT.

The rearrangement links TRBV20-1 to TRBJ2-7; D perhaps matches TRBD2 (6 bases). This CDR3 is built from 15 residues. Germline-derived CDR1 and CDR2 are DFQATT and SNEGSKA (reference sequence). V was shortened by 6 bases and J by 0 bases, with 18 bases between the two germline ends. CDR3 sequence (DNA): TGCAGTGCCAGGCGCCCGGGTAGCGGCTCCTACGAGCAGTACTTC. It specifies CSARRPGSGSYEQYF.

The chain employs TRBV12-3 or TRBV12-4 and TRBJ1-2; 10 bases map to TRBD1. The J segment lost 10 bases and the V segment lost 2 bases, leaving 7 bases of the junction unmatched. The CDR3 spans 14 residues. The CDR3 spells CASSLHRTGGDYTF. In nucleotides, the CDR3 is TGTGCCAGCAGTTTACACCGGACAGGGGGTGACTACACCTTC.

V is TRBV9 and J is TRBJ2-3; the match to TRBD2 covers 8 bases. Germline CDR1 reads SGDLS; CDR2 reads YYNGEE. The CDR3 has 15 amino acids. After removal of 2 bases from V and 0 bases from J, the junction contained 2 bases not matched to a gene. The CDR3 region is CASSVAGGSTDTQYF. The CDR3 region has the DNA TGTGCCAGCAGCGTCGCGGGGGGTAGCACAGATACGCAGTATTTT.

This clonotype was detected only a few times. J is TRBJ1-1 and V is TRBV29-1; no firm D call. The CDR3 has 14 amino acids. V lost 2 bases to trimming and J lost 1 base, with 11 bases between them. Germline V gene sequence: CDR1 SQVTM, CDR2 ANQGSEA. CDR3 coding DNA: TGCAGCGTTGAATCAGTAAAGAAGAACACTGAAGCTTTCTTT. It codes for CSVESVKKNTEAFF.

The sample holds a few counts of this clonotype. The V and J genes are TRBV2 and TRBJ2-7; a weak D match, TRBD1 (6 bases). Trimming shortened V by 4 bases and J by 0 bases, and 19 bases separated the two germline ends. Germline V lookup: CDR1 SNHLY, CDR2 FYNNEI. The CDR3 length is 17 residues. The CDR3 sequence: CASSGGPPYRDSYEQYF. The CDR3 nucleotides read TGTGCCAGCAGTGGGGGACCCCCCTACAGGGACTCCTACGAGCAGTACTTC.

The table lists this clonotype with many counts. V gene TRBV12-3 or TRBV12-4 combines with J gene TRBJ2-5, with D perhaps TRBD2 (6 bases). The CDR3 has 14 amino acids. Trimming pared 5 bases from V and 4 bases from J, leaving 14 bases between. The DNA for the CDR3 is TGTGCCAGCAGTCCGACTAGTGAAGGAGAGACCCAGTACTTC. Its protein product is CASSPTSEGETQYF.

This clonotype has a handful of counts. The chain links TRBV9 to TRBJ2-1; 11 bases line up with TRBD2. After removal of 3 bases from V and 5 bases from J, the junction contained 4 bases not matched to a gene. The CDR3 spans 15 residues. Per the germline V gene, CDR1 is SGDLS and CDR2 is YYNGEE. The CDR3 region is CASSGTSGPNNEQFF. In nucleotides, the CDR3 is TGTGCCAGCAGCGGGACTAGCGGGCCAAACAATGAGCAGTTCTTC.